Each of the 7 T cell receptor beta chains below was sequenced from the same sample in a study of T cells in Graves' hyperthyroidism and ophthalmopathy. Template material for amplifying TCR beta CDR3 regions consisted of RNA transcripts. An initial round of RT-PCR targeting the TCR CDR3 relied on the HTBI primer set. TCRdb re-called the multiplex PCR reads through MiXCR, storing one row per CDR3 protein. The sample yields hundreds of thousands of distinct CDR3 sequences, about a sixth seen once. What was sequenced was blood. Receptor source: a woman in her 40s with Graves' ophthalmopathy.

Ten or more counts support this clonotype. The chain combines TRBV20-1 with TRBJ2-7, with 10 bases fitting TRBD1. Germline V gene lookup returns CDR1 DFQATT and CDR2 SNEGSKA (reference sequence). This CDR3 has 16 residues. The CDR3 loop is CSVPGQGSFRAYEQYF. The CDR3 DNA reads as TGCAGCGTCCCGGGACAGGGGTCATTTAGGGCCTACGAGCAGTACTTC.

The chain employs TRBV25-1 and TRBJ1-2, with 9 bases that match TRBD1. CDR1 and CDR2 (germline): MGHDK, SYGVNS. Losses at the gene ends were 4 bases for V and 0 bases for J; bases not matched to a gene: 18. The CDR3 extends over 20 amino acids. The CDR3 bases are TGTGCCAGCAGTGGACAAAAGGAAGCGGGACAGGGCCTCGCTAACTATGGCTACACCTTC. Translation: CASSGQKEAGQGLANYGYTF.

In this sample, this clonotype turned up a few times. V gene TRBV29-1 combines with J gene TRBJ1-1, with D hard to call. The CDR3 consists of 13 residues. Looked up from germline, CDR1 is SQVTM and CDR2 is ANQGSEA. V lost 5 bases and J lost 2, with 12 bases in between. DNA for the CDR3: TGCAGCGTTATCGGTCTGGAAAACACTGAAGCTTTCTTT. Protein product: CSVIGLENTEAFF.

This clonotype has a count of ten or more. V usage is TRBV2 and J usage is TRBJ2-4, with TRBD2 as a possible D gene (6 bases). Germline V gene data show CDR1 as SNHLY and CDR2 as FYNNEI. This CDR3 has 13 amino acids. Trimming took 6 bases from V and 7 from J, leaving 13 bases between them. The CDR3: CASSQEGGNIQYF. Here the CDR3 DNA reads TGTGCCAGCAGCCAGGAGGGAGGCAACATTCAGTACTTC.

The V gene is TRBV6-5, the J gene TRBJ1-6, with D maybe TRBD1 (5 bases). The germline gives CDR1 MNHEY, CDR2 SVGAGI. V was cut by 0 bases and J by 6 bases, with 9 bases left in between. The CDR3 consists of 15 residues. CDR3 sequence (DNA): TGTGCCAGCAGTTACTCGCACAGGTCTAATTCACCCCTCCACTTT. Amino acid sequence: CASSYSHRSNSPLHF.

The chain uses TRBV12-3 or TRBV12-4 and TRBJ2-5; D gene unclear. Trimming took 3 bases from V and 2 from J, leaving 7 bases between them. The CDR3 has 13 residues. DNA for the CDR3: TGTGCCAGCAGTTTGTTCCTTCAAGAGACCCAGTACTTC. This encodes CASSLFLQETQYF.

This clonotype was counted many times. The chain has TRBV28 and TRBJ2-2; TRBD2 matches 13 bases. The CDR3 is 22 amino acids. Unmatched junction bases numbered 18, after V lost 2 bases and J lost 3 bases. Germline V gene lookup returns CDR1 MDHEN and CDR2 SYDVKM. CDR3 loop: CASSLMYGGPGLAGRYTGELFF. Here the CDR3 DNA reads TGTGCCAGCAGTTTAATGTATGGGGGACCGGGACTAGCGGGAAGATACACCGGGGAGCTGTTTTTT.